The 17 T cell receptor beta chains listed next were all sequenced from one sample in a study of beta chain features in type 1 diabetes. Whole-study results and caveats: In every one of the four CD4+ subsets, TCRB CDR3s were moderately but significantly shorter in Type 1 diabetes patients.

Sequencing targeted expressed TCRB transcripts, as all isolated RNA had been reverse transcribed. Sequencing was performed with immunoSEQ multiplex PCR; in TCRdb, only in-frame clones are kept and a portion is missing. Of around 240,000 clones listed, around 15% were seen once; the top ten hold about 0.078%. No antigen has been identified for these receptors. The specimen sequenced was naive CD4+ T cells from blood. The receptors here all came from a man aged 25-45 years with type 1 diabetes.

The V and J genes are TRBV9 and TRBJ2-3; no clear D. V gave up 4 bases and J gave up 0 bases, with 9 bases separating them. Germline CDR1 SGDLS, CDR2 YYNGEE. The CDR3 contains 14 residues. The CDR3 is CASSPSGSTDTQYF. CDR3 bases: TGTGCCAGCAGCCCCTCCGGGAGCACAGATACGCAGTATTTT.

In its sample, this clone was seen a few times. CDR3 DNA: TGTGCCAGCAGCCTACAGGGCAATGAGCAGTTCTTC. Residues: CASSLQGNEQFF. The chain carries TRBV2 and TRBJ2-1; the D gene is possibly TRBD1 (6 bases). The CDR3 is made up of 12 amino acids. V shed 6 bases and J shed 6 bases, with 9 bases lying between them. Germline V lookup: CDR1 SNHLY, CDR2 FYNNEI.

This clone was seen a handful of times. The V call is TRBV7-6, the J call TRBJ1-1, with D unresolved. The V and J ends lost 5 bases and 8 bases respectively, with 6 bases between them. The CDR3 spans 10 residues. The germline V gene has CDR1 SGHVS and CDR2 FNYEAQ. The CDR3 here is CASSPREAFF. DNA for the CDR3: TGTGCCAGCAGCCCACGCGAAGCTTTCTTT.

With respect to this clone: The identical CDR3 is also encoded by other nucleotide sequences in the sample. The chain is built from TRBV9 and TRBJ2-1, with D unresolved. This CDR3 has 13 amino acids. The germline V gene encodes CDR1 SGDLS and CDR2 YYNGEE. V was cut by 0 bases and J by 1 base, with 2 bases left in between. CDR3 sequence (DNA): TGTGCCAGCAGCGTAGGGTCCTACAATGAGCAGTTCTTC. Amino acids: CASSVGSYNEQFF.

The V call is TRBV4-3, the J call TRBJ2-1; the match to TRBD2 covers 10 bases. The CDR3 length is 17 residues. J was trimmed by 0 bases and V by 1 base; bases with no gene match: 3. The V gene's germline CDR1 is LGHNA and CDR2 YSLEER. CDR3 amino acids: CASSQVSGRSSYNEQFF. DNA for the CDR3: TGCGCCAGCAGCCAAGTTAGCGGGAGGAGCTCCTACAATGAGCAGTTCTTC.

The chain carries TRBV4-1 and TRBJ2-4; D is ambiguous. The CDR3 loop spans 17 amino acids. CDR1 MGHRA and CDR2 YSYEKL come from the germline V gene. Trimming removed 5 bases at V and 0 bases at J, with 17 bases between. CDR3 nucleotide sequence: TGCGCCAGCAGCAATCTAAATACACGCTCAGCCAAAAACATTCAGTACTTC. It codes for CASSNLNTRSAKNIQYF.

This clone occurred a few times. The chain combines TRBV4-1 with TRBJ2-5; no clear D gene. CDR3 length: 14 residues. Germline V gene lookup returns CDR1 MGHRA and CDR2 YSYEKL. With 6 bases removed from V and 1 base from J, the gap between germline ends came to 12 bases. The CDR3 spells CASRSWMSQETQYF. In DNA form, the CDR3 reads TGCGCCAGCAGGTCATGGATGTCCCAAGAGACCCAGTACTTC.

This sequence joins TRBV11-2 and TRBJ2-3; a weak D match, TRBD1 (5 bases). The CDR3 is 14 residues long. Looked up from germline, CDR1 is SGHAT and CDR2 is FQNNGV. Trimming pared 1 base from V and 6 bases from J, leaving 11 bases between. CDR3 region: CASSLAGWVDTQYF. The CDR3 DNA sequence: TGTGCCAGCAGCTTAGCAGGGTGGGTGGATACGCAGTATTTT. The whole variable domain, remainder taken from reference TRBV11-2 and TRBJ2-3, is EAGVAQSPRYKIIEKRQSVAFWCNPISGHATLYWYQQILGQGPKLLIQFQNNGVVDDSQLPKDRFSAERLKGVDSTLKIQPAKLEDSAVYLCASSLAGWVDTQYFGPGTRLTVL.

Only a few counts were recorded for this clone. The chain couples TRBV4-2 to TRBJ2-1, with TRBD2 matching over 10 bases. CDR3 length equals 17 residues. The trim removed 0 bases at V and 3 bases at J, leaving 5 bases unmatched. The germline gives CDR1 LGHNA, CDR2 YNFKEQ. CDR3: CASSQDLRTSGYNEQFF. The CDR3 coding sequence is TGTGCCAGCAGCCAAGATCTCAGGACTAGCGGCTACAATGAGCAGTTCTTC.

This clone was counted a few times. The chain links TRBV29-1 to TRBJ2-1, with D hard to call. Germline V gene lookup returns CDR1 SQVTM and CDR2 ANQGSEA. V lost 6 bases, J lost 9 bases, and 15 bases lay in between. This CDR3 spans 12 amino acids. Here the CDR3 DNA reads TGCAGCGTGATACCTAATCACAGTGAGCAGTTCTTC. This encodes CSVIPNHSEQFF.

This clone showed up just a few times. The rearrangement uses TRBV4-1 and TRBJ2-3; 10 nucleotides align to TRBD2. Germline CDR1 and CDR2: MGHRA and YSYEKL. J lost 2 bases, V lost 0 bases, and 8 bases had no gene match. This CDR3 is 18 amino acids long. In DNA, the CDR3 is TGCGCCAGCAGCCAAGAGGGACCACTAGCGGGAAACACAGATACGCAGTATTTT. Residues: CASSQEGPLAGNTDTQYF.

V usage is TRBV7-8 and J usage is TRBJ2-7; D is possibly TRBD2 (5 bases). The CDR3 has 16 residues. V was clipped by 1 base and J by 2 bases, with 15 bases between them. Germline lookup yields CDR1 SGHVS and CDR2 FQNEAQ. CDR3 in DNA: TGTGCCAGCAGCTTAGGCTGGAATAGCGCCACCTACGAGCAGTACTTC. It specifies CASSLGWNSATYEQYF.

This chain uses TRBV2 with TRBJ2-5; D remains ambiguous. Germline assignment: CDR1 SNHLY and CDR2 FYNNEI. Trimming took 8 bases from V and 3 from J, leaving 10 bases between them. The CDR3 has 12 residues. CDR3 nucleotide sequence: TGTGCCAGCGGTTACACAGAAGAGACCCAGTACTTC. It yields the protein CASGYTEETQYF.

This clone came up once. The rearrangement joins TRBV25-1 to TRBJ1-2; 11 bases are a match to TRBD1. The germline V gene encodes CDR1 MGHDK and CDR2 SYGVNS. The trim removed 1 base at V and 6 bases at J, leaving 7 bases unmatched. This CDR3 contains 16 residues. CDR3 sequence (DNA): TGTGCCAGCAGTGAATCCGGGACAGGGGGTTTGGATGGCTACACCTTC. Protein: CASSESGTGGLDGYTF.

The rearrangement links TRBV9 to TRBJ2-2, with D possibly being TRBD2 (7 bases). The V end lost 4 bases, the J end lost 2 bases, and 15 bases lay between the germline ends. The CDR3 length is 16 residues. Germline V lookup: CDR1 SGDLS, CDR2 YYNGEE. The CDR3 loop is CASSPLGGGNTGELFF. The CDR3 nucleotides read TGTGCCAGCAGCCCCTTAGGCGGGGGCAACACCGGGGAGCTGTTTTTT.

This clone was seen a handful of times. The chain couples TRBV29-1 to TRBJ2-1; 11 bases agree with TRBD2. V lost 4 bases to trimming and J lost 6 bases; unmatched junction nucleotides: 8. CDR1 is SQVTM, CDR2 ANQGSEA, per germline. The CDR3 loop spans 15 amino acids. CDR3 bases: TGCAGCGTTGCCACACTAGCGGGAGTAGTCAATGAGCAGTTCTTC. This translates into CSVATLAGVVNEQFF.

The rearrangement links TRBV10-3 to TRBJ2-4; 10 bases agree with TRBD1. The CDR3 has 21 residues. CDR1 ENHRY and CDR2 SYGVKD come from the germline V gene. Losses at the gene ends were 3 bases for V and 0 bases for J; bases not matched to a gene: 17. The CDR3 bases are TGTGCCATCAGTGACCCCCGGGACAGGGGACTATCCCCACTAGCCAAAAACATTCAGTACTTC. Translating it yields CAISDPRDRGLSPLAKNIQYF.